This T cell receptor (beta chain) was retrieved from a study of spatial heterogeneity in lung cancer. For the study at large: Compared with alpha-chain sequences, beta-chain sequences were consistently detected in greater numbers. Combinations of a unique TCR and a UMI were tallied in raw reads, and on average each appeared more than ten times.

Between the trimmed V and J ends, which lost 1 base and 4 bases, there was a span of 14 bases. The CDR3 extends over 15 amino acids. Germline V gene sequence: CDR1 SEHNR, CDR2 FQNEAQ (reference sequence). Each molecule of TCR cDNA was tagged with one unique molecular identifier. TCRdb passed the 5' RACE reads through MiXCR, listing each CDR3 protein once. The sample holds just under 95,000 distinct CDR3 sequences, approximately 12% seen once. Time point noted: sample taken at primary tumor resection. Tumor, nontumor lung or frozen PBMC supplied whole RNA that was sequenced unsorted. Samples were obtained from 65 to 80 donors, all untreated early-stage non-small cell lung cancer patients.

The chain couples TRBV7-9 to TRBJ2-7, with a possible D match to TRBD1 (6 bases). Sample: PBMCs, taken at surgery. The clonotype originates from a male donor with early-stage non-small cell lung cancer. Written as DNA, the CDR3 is TGTGCCAGCAGCTTAGTAGGCAGGGGTACTTACGAGCAGTACTTC. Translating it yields CASSLVGRGTYEQYF. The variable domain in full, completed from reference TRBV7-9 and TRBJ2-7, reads DTGVSQNPRHKITKRGQNVTFRCDPISEHNRLYWYRQTLGQGPEFLTYFQNEAQLEKSRLLSDRFSAERPKGSFSTLEIQRTEQGDSAMYLCASSLVGRGTYEQYFGPGTRLTVT.